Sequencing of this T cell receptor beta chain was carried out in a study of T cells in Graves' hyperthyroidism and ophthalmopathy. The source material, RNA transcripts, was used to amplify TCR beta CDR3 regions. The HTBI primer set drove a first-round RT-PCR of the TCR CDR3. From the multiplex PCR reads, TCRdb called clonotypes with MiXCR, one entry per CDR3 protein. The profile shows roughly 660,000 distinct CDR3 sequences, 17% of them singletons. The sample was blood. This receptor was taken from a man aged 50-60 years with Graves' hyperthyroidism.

The CDR3 nucleotides are TGTGCCAGCAGTTACACAGAAGATCAGCCCCAGCATTTT. Protein: CASSYTEDQPQHF. J is TRBJ1-5 and V is TRBV6-5; D gene ambiguous. Trimming removed 2 bases from V and 5 bases from J, with 7 bases in between. This CDR3 comprises 13 residues. Looked up from germline, CDR1 is MNHEY and CDR2 is SVGAGI.